Included here is one TCR beta chain sequence, with context. Antigen unknown. TCRdb's table, derived via immunoSEQ multiplex PCR, lists solely in-frame clones and lacks some. The repertoire has tens of thousands of clones, under 95% of them found once; the top ten carry approximately 5.2%. The data were obtained in a study of T cell responses to AZD1222 COVID-19 vaccine. The study's findings and limits: Within unmutated variant regions lay the reported targets of nearly half of spike-specific TCRs. Repertoires were sampled only after the peak T cell response.

The source is an adult in good health. The material was peripheral blood, obtained on day 0 of MenACWY control vaccination.

Written as DNA, the CDR3 is TGTGCCAGCAGAGGGGGAGTGACAGGTTTCCCCCATGAGCAGTTCTTC. Translation: CASRGGVTGFPHEQFF. V gene TRBV21-1 combines with J gene TRBJ2-1; the DNA was not used to check the table's D call, TRBD1. TRBV21-1 is deemed a pseudogene. This CDR3 is built from 16 residues.